Listed here is a single TCR beta chain. Its specificity is unknown. This entry belongs to a study of blood T cells in healthy people across ages. Study results and limitations: Estimates drawn from one million T cells were deemed to understate diversity.

The use of a sample-barcoded 5' primer and a J-beta primer mix characterized a second PCR of roughly 7 to 12 cycles. A single record per CDR3 protein comes from TCRdb applying MiXCR to the 5' RACE reads. In the table there are roughly 700,000 distinct CDR3 sequences, 45% to 50% of which are singletons. Sequenced sample: blood. The receptor was derived from a woman aged 55 to 70 in good health.

In nucleotides, the CDR3 is TGTGCCAGCAGTCCGGCGTCAGGCAATGAGCAGTTCTTC. Translated, it gives CASSPASGNEQFF. The V and J genes are TRBV7-2 and TRBJ2-1; no firm D call. The CDR3 consists of 13 residues. The V end lost 6 bases, the J end lost 6 bases, and 12 bases lay between the germline ends. Germline values: CDR1 SGHTA, CDR2 FQGNSA.